These T cell receptor beta chains were read from a single sample in a study of T cells in Graves' hyperthyroidism and ophthalmopathy. TCRdb reprocessed the multiplex PCR reads with MiXCR, giving one entry per CDR3 protein. Of about 420,000 distinct CDR3 sequences listed, 15% to 19% are singletons. Specimen: blood. These receptors all come from a woman between 18 and 29 years old with Graves' hyperthyroidism. The CDR3 runs from the conserved cysteine through the conserved F or W. D genes are given only for firm matches. Rows give clone size only sometimes, using once, few, many, or a class for an expanded clone.

d_gene	abundance	v_gene	j_gene	CDR3aa	CDR3nt
NA	many	TRBV19	TRBJ1-1	CASAPARLGGTEAFF	TGTGCCAGTGCCCCGGCGCGGCTAGGTGGCACTGAAGCTTTCTTT
NA	many	TRBV6-1	TRBJ1-2	CASLLDANYGYTF	TGTGCCAGCCTATTGGACGCTAACTATGGCTACACCTTC
TRBD2	NA	TRBV20-1	TRBJ2-7	CSARGTSGRASYEQYF	TGCAGTGCTAGAGGGACTAGCGGGAGGGCCTCGTACGAGCAGTACTTC
TRBD2	few	TRBV10-3	TRBJ2-1	CATQSSGTSGSSSYNEQFF	TGTGCCACCCAGAGTTCCGGGACTAGCGGGAGTAGTTCCTACAATGAGCAGTTCTTC
TRBD2	many	TRBV7-9	TRBJ2-1	CASSLALTSGTYNEQFF	TGTGCCAGCAGCTTAGCACTCACTAGCGGGACCTACAATGAGCAGTTCTTC
NA	many	TRBV30	TRBJ1-2	CAWRRRANYGYTF	TGTGCCTGGAGGAGGCGAGCTAACTATGGCTACACCTTC
NA	many	TRBV7-2	TRBJ2-1	CASSLEGGNEQFF	TGTGCCAGCAGCTTAGAGGGTGGGAATGAGCAGTTCTTC
TRBD1	NA	TRBV15	TRBJ1-4	CATSSETGREKLFF	TGTGCCACCAGCAGTGAGACAGGGAGAGAAAAACTGTTTTTT
TRBD2	many	TRBV12-3/TRBV12-4	TRBJ2-7	CASSFGRVYFDEQYF	TGTGCCAGCAGTTTTGGGAGGGTTTATTTTGATGAGCAGTACTTC
NA	many	TRBV2	TRBJ1-2	CASLSGADGYTF	TGTGCCAGCCTTTCAGGGGCGGATGGCTACACCTTC
TRBD2	many	TRBV27	TRBJ2-1	CASRRTSGRANEQFF	TGTGCCAGCAGAAGGACTAGCGGGAGAGCAAATGAGCAGTTCTTC
TRBD2	many	TRBV5-1	TRBJ2-1	CASSPLPAGSYNEQFF	TGCGCCAGCAGCCCTCTCCCAGCGGGATCTTACAATGAGCAGTTCTTC
NA	few	TRBV19	TRBJ1-3	CASSPAYSGNTIYF	TGTGCCAGTAGTCCAGCATACTCTGGAAACACCATATATTTT
NA	few	TRBV27	TRBJ2-5	CASYKRPGETQYF	TGTGCCAGCTACAAAAGACCAGGAGAGACCCAGTACTTC
TRBD2	many	TRBV12-3/TRBV12-4	TRBJ2-3	CASSLAGGSDTQYF	TGTGCCAGCAGCCTAGCGGGGGGGTCAGATACGCAGTATTTT
NA	once	TRBV11-2	TRBJ1-1	CASSLNRRNTEAFF	TGTGCCAGCAGCTTAAACAGAAGGAACACTGAAGCTTTCTTT
TRBD1	NA	TRBV6-2/TRBV6-3	TRBJ2-7	CASTLGPTGNGFYEQYF	TGTGCCAGCACCCTCGGGCCGACAGGGAATGGTTTCTACGAGCAGTACTTC
TRBD1	many	TRBV7-2	TRBJ2-1	CASSLAGQDNNEQFF	TGTGCCAGCAGCTTAGCGGGACAGGACAACAATGAGCAGTTCTTC
TRBD2	many	TRBV12-3/TRBV12-4	TRBJ2-7	CASSPGLVVTYEQYF	TGTGCCAGCAGCCCCGGACTAGTCGTAACCTACGAGCAGTACTTC